This T cell receptor beta chain was identified during a study of blood T cell repertoires in COVID-19. The V gene lost 6 bases and the J gene lost 1 base, with 10 bases spanning the gap. This CDR3 region has 14 residues. The germline CDR1 and CDR2 sequences are SEHNR and FQNEAQ (reference sequence). The assay was immunoSEQ multiplex PCR, and TCRdb's table has in-frame clones only and misses some. Counted here are 200,000 to 250,000 clones, approximately 83% occurring once; the ten biggest clones make up 3% to 4%. The receptor was derived from a middle-aged woman who had been exposed to COVID-19. The gene calls are TRBV7-9 and TRBJ1-3; D unresolved. The sample consisted of PBMCs or T cells enriched from blood (not recorded which). CDR3 sequence (DNA): TGTGCCAGCAGTAAACGGGGTTCTGGAAACACCATATATTTT. The encoded protein is CASSKRGSGNTIYF.